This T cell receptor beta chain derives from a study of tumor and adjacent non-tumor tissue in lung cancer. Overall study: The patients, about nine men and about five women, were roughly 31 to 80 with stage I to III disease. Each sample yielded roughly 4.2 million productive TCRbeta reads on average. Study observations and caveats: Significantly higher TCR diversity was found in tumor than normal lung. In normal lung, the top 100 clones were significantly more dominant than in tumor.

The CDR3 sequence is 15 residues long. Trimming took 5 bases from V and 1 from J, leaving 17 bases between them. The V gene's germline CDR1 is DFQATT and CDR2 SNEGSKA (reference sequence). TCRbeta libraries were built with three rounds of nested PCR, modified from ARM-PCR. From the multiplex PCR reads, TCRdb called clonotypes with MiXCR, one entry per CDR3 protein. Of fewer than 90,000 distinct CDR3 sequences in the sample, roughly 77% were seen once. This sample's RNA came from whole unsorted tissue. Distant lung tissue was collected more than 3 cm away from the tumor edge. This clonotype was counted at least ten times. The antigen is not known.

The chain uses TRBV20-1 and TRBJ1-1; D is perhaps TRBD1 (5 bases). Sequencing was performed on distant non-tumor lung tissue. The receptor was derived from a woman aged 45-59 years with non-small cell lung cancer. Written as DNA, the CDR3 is TGCAGTGCTTGGGCGGGGGAGCGGGAGAACACTGAAGCTTTCTTT. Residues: CSAWAGERENTEAFF.